Listed below are T cell receptor beta chains from one sample, sequenced in a study of T cells in localized non-small cell lung cancer. Produced via immunoSEQ multiplex PCR; TCRdb's table is partial and in-frame only. The sample has about 23,000 clones; approximately 91% are singletons. Sequencing used peripheral blood, obtained before any cancer treatment. The source of these receptors is a male donor older than 55 with stage I lung adenocarcinoma. CDR3s include the opening cysteine and the closing phenylalanine or tryptophan. A D gene is named only where the DNA matches it firmly. For some rows the clone size is stated as once, few or many, or as a class when expanded; others skip it.

d_call	v_call	j_call	clone_size	cdr3_aa	cdr3_nt
NA	TRBV7-2	TRBJ1-2	NA	CASSLTGGNGVYGYTF	TGTGCCAGCAGCTTAACCGGGGGCAACGGAGTCTATGGCTACACCTTC
NA	TRBV6-1	TRBJ2-7	NA	CASSLLSYEQYF	TGTGCCAGCAGTCTCCTCTCCTACGAGCAGTACTTC
NA	TRBV5-1	TRBJ1-1	NA	CASSQGIRSTEAFF	TGCGCCAGCAGTCAGGGGATTAGGAGCACTGAAGCTTTCTTT
TRBD2	TRBV18	TRBJ2-1	NA	CASSLDAGGPWEQFF	TGTGCCAGCTCACTCGACGCGGGAGGACCTTGGGAGCAGTTCTTC
NA	TRBV30	TRBJ1-1	NA	CAWSVNRRNTEAFF	TGTGCCTGGAGTGTTAACAGAAGGAACACTGAAGCTTTCTTT
TRBD1	TRBV6-6	TRBJ1-4	NA	CASSDRGGGEKLFF	TGTGCCAGCAGTGACAGGGGTGGTGGTGAAAAACTGTTTTTT
TRBD1	TRBV28	TRBJ1-6	few	CASSFTGQNSPLHF	TGTGCCAGCAGTTTTACGGGACAGAATTCACCCCTCCACTTT
NA	TRBV30	TRBJ1-6	NA	CAWSVTSGTRLGSYNSPLHF	TGTGCCTGGAGTGTAACATCCGGGACCCGCCTTGGCTCCTATAATTCACCCCTCCACTTT
NA	TRBV6-1	TRBJ1-2	NA	CASSERAPYSNYGYTF	TGTGCCAGCAGTGAGAGGGCCCCTTATTCTAACTATGGCTACACCTTC
NA	TRBV4-3	TRBJ2-2	NA	CASSQDGGSAGELFF	TGCGCCAGCAGCCAAGATGGGGGTAGCGCCGGGGAGCTGTTTTTT
TRBD2	TRBV11-2	TRBJ2-5	NA	CASSLALLAGGYQETQYF	TGTGCCAGCAGCTTAGCCCTACTAGCGGGGGGGTACCAAGAGACCCAGTACTTC
NA	TRBV6-5	TRBJ1-1	NA	CASSGGRLSRAFF	TGTGCCAGCAGCGGGGGACGACTGAGCAGGGCTTTCTTT
NA	TRBV30	TRBJ2-5	NA	CAWNRGYQETQYF	TGTGCCTGGAACCGGGGCTACCAAGAGACCCAGTACTTC
NA	TRBV5-1	TRBJ2-3	NA	CASSSERVRDTQYF	TGCGCCAGCAGCTCGGAGCGGGTAAGGGATACGCAGTATTTT
NA	TRBV27	TRBJ1-4	NA	CASTLRGSNEKLFF	TGTGCCAGCACCCTGAGGGGATCTAATGAAAAACTGTTTTTT
NA	TRBV11-2	TRBJ1-6	NA	CASSLGQGVNSPLHF	TGTGCCAGCAGCTTAGGGCAGGGAGTGAATTCACCCCTCCACTTT
NA	TRBV19	TRBJ1-4	NA	CASSVNEKLFF	TGTGCCAGTAGCGTGAATGAAAAACTGTTTTTT
NA	TRBV13	TRBJ1-1	NA	CASSLEGPMNTEAFF	TGTGCCAGCAGCTTAGAGGGGCCCATGAACACTGAAGCTTTCTTT
TRBD2	TRBV7-2	TRBJ2-1	NA	CASTSSGSNNEQFF	TGTGCCAGCACCTCTAGCGGGAGTAACAATGAGCAGTTCTTC
NA	TRBV11-2	TRBJ2-7	NA	CASSLIAPGNVYEQYF	TGTGCCAGCAGCTTAATCGCGCCAGGGAATGTCTACGAGCAGTACTTC
NA	TRBV30	TRBJ1-5	NA	CAWSRGLFGNQPQHF	TGTGCCTGGAGTAGAGGGTTATTCGGCAATCAGCCCCAGCATTTT
TRBD1	TRBV14	TRBJ1-1	NA	CASSQTGQVFRPEAFF	TGTGCCAGCAGCCAAACGGGACAGGTCTTCAGGCCTGAAGCTTTCTTT
NA	TRBV15	TRBJ2-2	NA	CATSRGTESNTGELFF	TGTGCCACCAGCAGAGGGACAGAATCGAACACCGGGGAGCTGTTTTTT
NA	TRBV27	TRBJ1-5	few	CASSLWGHGQPQHF	TGTGCCAGCAGTTTATGGGGTCATGGTCAGCCCCAGCATTTT
TRBD2	TRBV13	TRBJ2-1	NA	CASSDRGLAEEQFF	TGTGCCAGCAGCGACCGGGGACTAGCGGAAGAGCAGTTCTTC
NA	TRBV4-3	TRBJ2-1	once	CASSQEGGGPKVKYNEQFF	TGCGCCAGCAGCCAAGAAGGGGGGGGACCAAAGGTAAAATACAATGAGCAGTTCTTC
NA	TRBV2	TRBJ2-7	once	CASSEIMGRSYEQYF	TGTGCCAGCAGTGAAATAATGGGCAGGTCCTACGAGCAGTACTTC
TRBD2	TRBV6-1	TRBJ2-1	NA	CASWGLAGVNEQFF	TGTGCCAGCTGGGGACTAGCGGGAGTCAATGAGCAGTTCTTC
NA	TRBV12-2	TRBJ1-6	once	CASRLGQGHSSLHF	TGTGCAAGTCGCTTAGGGCAGGGGCATTCGTCCCTCCACTTT
NA	TRBV19	TRBJ1-6	few	CASSTTALDSPLHF	TGTGCCAGTAGTACGACAGCGTTGGATTCACCCCTCCACTTT
NA	TRBV7-2	TRBJ2-7	NA	CASSHRAGAPYEQYF	TGTGCCAGCAGCCACAGGGCGGGGGCGCCCTACGAGCAGTACTTC
TRBD2	TRBV11-2	TRBJ2-1	NA	CASSLGAGGPSYNEQFF	TGTGCCAGCAGCTTAGGTGCGGGAGGACCCTCCTACAATGAGCAGTTCTTC